The next 23 T cell receptor beta chains were all read from a single sample in a study of monozygotic twins with inflammatory bowel disease. TCRdb reprocessed the 5' RACE reads; each CDR3 protein has one entry and no DNA is given. Its table lists approximately 150,000 distinct CDR3 sequences. Sequencing used blood. All receptors come from a human donor with ulcerative colitis or Crohn's disease, or a healthy co-twin of an affected twin (not recorded which).

The chain links TRBV20-1 to TRBJ1-2. The CDR3 consists of 13 residues. Per the germline V gene, CDR1 is DFQATT and CDR2 is SNEGSKA (reference sequence). CDR3: CSARLGRERGYTF.

The chain carries TRBV5-1 and TRBJ1-6; TCRdb reports TRBD1, a call that lacks DNA to check it against. Germline V CDR1 and CDR2: SGHRS, YFSETQ. This CDR3 contains 15 residues. The CDR3 region is CASSLEAGARSPLHF.

V gene TRBV27 combines with J gene TRBJ1-2; the TRBD1 assignment by TCRdb is unverifiable without DNA. Germline CDR1 MNHEY, CDR2 SMNVEV (reference sequence). CDR3 length equals 18 residues. CDR3 residues: CASSPLRISGTENYGYTF.

V usage is TRBV11-1 and J usage is TRBJ1-4; TCRdb calls TRBD1, which cannot be checked without DNA. Germline V CDR1 and CDR2: SGHAT, FQDESV (reference sequence). The CDR3 is 19 residues long. The CDR3 reads CASSLVLSRGGVTNEKLFF.

This rearrangement joins TRBV12-3 or TRBV12-4 to TRBJ2-7. CDR3 length: 12 amino acids. The CDR3 here is CASSPTSYEQYF.

The genes are TRBV12-3 or TRBV12-4 and TRBJ1-5; checking the TCRdb D call of TRBD1 is not possible without DNA. The CDR3 totals 13 residues. CDR3: CASGGGAGQPQHF.

The genes are TRBV20-1 and TRBJ2-7; absent DNA, TCRdb's TRBD1 call cannot be checked. CDR1 is DFQATT and CDR2 is SNEGSKA in the germline V gene (reference sequence). This CDR3 contains 14 residues. The CDR3 is CSARAGGRSYEQYF.

The genes are TRBV7-2 and TRBJ2-7. The germline gives CDR1 SGHTA, CDR2 FQGNSA. The CDR3 is 12 amino acids. The chain's CDR3 is CASSLLEYEQYF.

The CDR3 loop reads CASRTTSPRGNEQFF. The J gene is TRBJ2-1, the V gene TRBV12-3 or TRBV12-4; TCRdb gives TRBD2 as the D gene, but with no DNA this cannot be confirmed. The CDR3 is made up of 15 amino acids.

This chain links TRBV7-2 with TRBJ2-5; TCRdb's D call of TRBD2 is untestable without DNA. Germline assignment: CDR1 SGHTA and CDR2 FQGNSA. The CDR3 length is 17 residues. CDR3 in amino acids: CASSRSFERGGQETQYF.

V and J are TRBV7-7 and TRBJ2-1; the D call from TCRdb, TRBD2, cannot be confirmed without DNA. This CDR3 has 15 amino acids. In germline, CDR1 is SSHAT, CDR2 FNYEAQ (reference sequence). Here the CDR3 reads CASSLAPSGGPEQFF.

This chain links TRBV20-1 with TRBJ2-7. Germline V gene lookup returns CDR1 DFQATT and CDR2 SNEGSKA (reference sequence). The CDR3 contains 12 residues. CDR3: CSASSPSYEQYF.

The genes are TRBV12-3 or TRBV12-4 and TRBJ1-5; without DNA, the TCRdb call of TRBD1 cannot be checked. The CDR3 has 16 residues. This CDR3 reads CASSLDGGGTGQPQHF.

The rearrangement uses TRBV7-2 and TRBJ1-5. Germline values: CDR1 SGHTA, CDR2 FQGNSA. This CDR3 has 13 amino acids. The CDR3 is CASGGRTNQPQHF.

The CDR3: CASMGPAGTEAFF. V usage is TRBV5-1 and J usage is TRBJ1-1; the D call from TCRdb, TRBD1, cannot be confirmed without DNA. The CDR3 length is 13 residues. Looked up from germline, CDR1 is SGHRS and CDR2 is YFSETQ.

This sequence joins TRBV5-8 and TRBJ2-6; TCRdb designates TRBD1, a call that cannot be tested without DNA. CDR1 SGHTS and CDR2 YDEGEE come from the germline V gene. This CDR3 is 16 amino acids long. CDR3: CASRPLDRAGANVLTF.

This chain connects TRBV4-3 to TRBJ1-6. In germline, CDR1 is LGHNA, CDR2 YSLEER. CDR3 length: 15 amino acids. This CDR3 reads CASSQDGGENSPLHF.

The V and J genes are TRBV12-3 or TRBV12-4 and TRBJ2-1. The CDR3 has 11 amino acids. CDR3 protein: CASSPVNEQFF.

V is TRBV27 and J is TRBJ2-6; without DNA, the TCRdb call of TRBD2 cannot be checked. The CDR3 covers 16 residues. From germline, CDR1 is MNHEY and CDR2 SMNVEV (reference sequence). CDR3 sequence: CASSFQGRSGANVLTF.

The chain carries TRBV7-2 and TRBJ2-1; TCRdb designates TRBD1, a call that cannot be tested without DNA. Per germline, CDR1 SGHTA and CDR2 FQGNSA. This CDR3 comprises 13 residues. CDR3 residues: CASSFVQRGEQFF.

The chain employs TRBV18 and TRBJ2-5; the D call from TCRdb, TRBD2, cannot be confirmed without DNA. CDR1 is KGHSH and CDR2 is LQKENI in the germline V gene. This CDR3 spans 18 amino acids. CDR3 region: CASSPPGLAGLYQETQYF.

The V and J genes are TRBV27 and TRBJ2-2; the D gene TCRdb calls, TRBD1, cannot be checked with no DNA. Germline V CDR1 and CDR2: MNHEY, SMNVEV (reference sequence). The CDR3 has 15 residues. CDR3 region: CASSFRTGGLGELFF.

The chain has TRBV20-1 and TRBJ1-1. Germline loops: CDR1 DFQATT, CDR2 SNEGSKA (reference sequence). The CDR3 sequence is 13 residues long. CDR3 residues: CSAGVPTNTEAFF.